What follows are 11 T cell receptor beta chains derived from one specimen sequenced in a study of T-cell memory formation after mild COVID-19. MiXCR, applied by TCRdb to the 5' RACE reads, yields one record per CDR3 protein. The sample has 300,000 to 400,000 distinct CDR3 sequences, 25% to 30% seen once. The sequencing sample was made of PBMCs or a T cell subset sorted from them (not recorded which). The receptors were sampled from an adult woman who had mild COVID-19 (a few samples of this study predate the infection). Cell type and time point are not known.

The rearrangement links TRBV7-3 to TRBJ2-3; D remains ambiguous. Trimming cost V 5 bases and J 6 bases, with 15 bases left between them. Germline V gene sequence: CDR1 SGHTA, CDR2 FQGTGA. CDR3 length: 14 amino acids. The CDR3 nucleotides read TGTGCCAGCAGCCCAATGGGTGGTTTGGATACGCAGTATTTT. Its protein is CASSPMGGLDTQYF.

V gene TRBV7-9 combines with J gene TRBJ2-7; 7 nucleotides agree with TRBD2. Germline values: CDR1 SEHNR, CDR2 FQNEAQ (reference sequence). The CDR3 extends over 14 amino acids. J lost 3 bases, V lost 6 bases, and 8 bases had no gene match. The CDR3, as DNA: TGTGCCAGCAGTTCCCAGGGAGGGTACTACGAGCAGTACTTC. It specifies CASSSQGGYYEQYF.

The chain joins TRBV5-1 to TRBJ1-1; D unresolved. Germline loops: CDR1 SGHRS, CDR2 YFSETQ. CDR3 size: 15 residues. With 0 bases removed from V and 0 bases from J, the gap between germline ends came to 9 bases. The CDR3 reads CASSLEGLMNTEAFF. Written as DNA, the CDR3 is TGCGCCAGCAGCTTGGAGGGTCTGATGAACACTGAAGCTTTCTTT.

This clonotype was seen only a few times. This chain uses TRBV6-1 with TRBJ2-1, with D uncertain. This CDR3 region has 16 residues. Germline CDR1 is MNHNS and CDR2 is SASEGT. V gave up 7 bases and J gave up 2 bases, with 18 bases separating them. Here the CDR3 DNA reads TGTGCCAGCACCGAAGCTTGGTGGATGGCCTACAATGAGCAGTTCTTC. Its translation: CASTEAWWMAYNEQFF.

The chain couples TRBV11-3 to TRBJ2-7, with D possibly TRBD2 on 6 matching bases. Trimming cost V 5 bases and J 6 bases, with 17 bases left between them. The CDR3 sequence is 14 residues long. Looked up from germline, CDR1 is SGHNT and CDR2 is YENEEA. This CDR3 is CASSKTSSRLEQYF. In nucleotides, the CDR3 is TGTGCCAGCAGCAAGACTAGTAGCCGCCTCGAGCAGTACTTC.

This clonotype was counted a single time. The chain links TRBV12-3 or TRBV12-4 to TRBJ1-1; no definite D call. The CDR3 totals 15 residues. The ends were cut back, 6 bases at V and 0 bases at J, with 14 bases in the middle. CDR3 bases: TGTGCCAGCAGCCTCGATTGGACGGTGAACACTGAAGCTTTCTTT. It translates to CASSLDWTVNTEAFF.

This clonotype was detected only a few times. This chain links TRBV29-1 with TRBJ2-7; D is unresolved. V shed 6 bases and J shed 2 bases, with 8 bases lying between them. The CDR3 has 11 residues. The V gene's germline CDR1 is SQVTM and CDR2 ANQGSEA. This CDR3 is CSVRITYEQYF. CDR3 DNA sequence: TGCAGCGTACGGATTACCTACGAGCAGTACTTC.

This clonotype was picked up a small number of times. The rearrangement joins TRBV6-2 or TRBV6-3 to TRBJ2-1, with D maybe TRBD2 (6 bases). V shed 6 bases and J shed 5 bases, with 14 bases lying between them. The CDR3 spans 14 residues. The V gene's germline CDR1 is MNHEY and CDR2 SVGEGT. In nucleotides, the CDR3 is TGTGCCAGCAGCGTAGCGGCATTCAACAATGAGCAGTTCTTC. It encodes CASSVAAFNNEQFF.

This clonotype was seen more than once but under ten times. The gene calls are TRBV7-9 and TRBJ2-7, with D possibly TRBD1 on 6 matching bases. Germline-derived CDR1 and CDR2 are SEHNR and FQNEAQ (reference sequence). There are 14 residues in the CDR3. Trimming stripped 5 bases from V and 3 bases from J, with 14 bases between. The CDR3: CASSPWGPLYEQYF. DNA of the CDR3: TGTGCCAGCAGCCCGTGGGGGCCACTCTACGAGCAGTACTTC. The full variable domain, rest sourced from reference TRBV7-9 and TRBJ2-7, is DTGVSQNPRHKITKRGQNVTFRCDPISEHNRLYWYRQTLGQGPEFLTYFQNEAQLEKSRLLSDRFSAERPKGSFSTLEIQRTEQGDSAMYLCASSPWGPLYEQYFGPGTRLTVT.

The sample holds a few counts of this clonotype. A much more abundant neighbour one base away suggests this may be a read error. The gene calls are TRBV7-2 and TRBJ2-1; no clear D. V was clipped by 5 bases and J by 3 bases, with 8 bases between them. This CDR3 comprises 13 residues. Germline CDR1 reads SGHTA; CDR2 reads FQGNSA. Here the CDR3 reads CASSPRVYNEQFF. The CDR3 DNA reads as TGTGCCAGCAGCCCCCGGGTCTACAATGAGCAGTTCTTC.

CDR3 loop: CASSLQHTNTEAFF. The CDR3, as DNA: TGTGCCAGCAGCTTGCAACACACGAACACTGAAGCTTTCTTT. This rearrangement joins TRBV5-5 to TRBJ1-1; D unclear. CDR1 and CDR2 from the germline V gene are SGHKS and YYEKEE (reference sequence). The CDR3 runs 14 residues. Deletions cut 1 base from V and 1 base from J, with 8 bases between.